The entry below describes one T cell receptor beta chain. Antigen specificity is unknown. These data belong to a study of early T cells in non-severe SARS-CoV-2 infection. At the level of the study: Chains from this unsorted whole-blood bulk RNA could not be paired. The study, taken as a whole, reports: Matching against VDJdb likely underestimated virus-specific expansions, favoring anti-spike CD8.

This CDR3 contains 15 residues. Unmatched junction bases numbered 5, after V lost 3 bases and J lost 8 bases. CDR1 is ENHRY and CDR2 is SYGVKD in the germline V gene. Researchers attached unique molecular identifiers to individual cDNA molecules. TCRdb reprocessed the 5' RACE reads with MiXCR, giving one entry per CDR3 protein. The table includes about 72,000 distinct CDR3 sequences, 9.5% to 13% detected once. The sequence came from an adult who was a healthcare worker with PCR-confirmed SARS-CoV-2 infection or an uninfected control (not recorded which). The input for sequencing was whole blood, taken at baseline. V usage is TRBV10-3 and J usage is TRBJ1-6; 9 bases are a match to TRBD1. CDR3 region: CAISDFTGGDSPLHF. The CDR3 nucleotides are TGTGCCATCAGTGACTTTACAGGGGGCGATTCACCCCTCCACTTT.